This T cell receptor (beta chain) was profiled in a study of blood T cell repertoires in COVID-19. Study background: COVID-19 samples collected from the United States, Italy and Spain covered acute and convalescent phases.

Under the authors' procedure: Amplifying reference gene primers gave estimates of nucleated cell counts. The table came from immunoSEQ multiplex PCR; TCRdb's copy has only in-frame clones and leaves some out. V and J calls plus clone size are reproduced from that table; the DNA served to infer D and trimming. The top ten hold approximately 3.6% of the sample, which has about 95,000 clones, roughly 90% seen once. There are 13 residues in the CDR3. V lost 3 bases and J lost 8, with 11 bases in between. Per the germline V gene, CDR1 is DFQATT and CDR2 is SNEGSKA (reference sequence). The receptor was isolated from an older woman with acute or convalescent COVID-19. Sequencing used peripheral blood. The rearrangement links TRBV20-1 to TRBJ1-6; TRBD1 might be the D (6 bases). DNA for the CDR3: TGCAGTGCTAGTTCGGACAGAGATTCACCCCTCCACTTT. Amino acids: CSASSDRDSPLHF.